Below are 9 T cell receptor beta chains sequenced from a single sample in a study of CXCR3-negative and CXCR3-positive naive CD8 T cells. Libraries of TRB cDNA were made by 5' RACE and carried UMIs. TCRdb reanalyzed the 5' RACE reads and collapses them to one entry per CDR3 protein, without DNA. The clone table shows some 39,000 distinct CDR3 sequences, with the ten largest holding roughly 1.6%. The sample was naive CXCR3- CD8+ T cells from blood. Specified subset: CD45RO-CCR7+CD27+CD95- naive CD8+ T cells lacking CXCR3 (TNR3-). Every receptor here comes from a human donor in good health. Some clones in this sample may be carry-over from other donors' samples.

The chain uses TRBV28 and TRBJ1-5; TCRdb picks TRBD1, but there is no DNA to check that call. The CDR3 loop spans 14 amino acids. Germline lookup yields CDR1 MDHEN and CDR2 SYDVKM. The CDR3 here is CASRAGTGHQPQHF.

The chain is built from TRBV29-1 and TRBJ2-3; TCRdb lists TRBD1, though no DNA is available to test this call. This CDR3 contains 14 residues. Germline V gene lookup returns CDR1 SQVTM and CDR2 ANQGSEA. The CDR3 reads CSVEPRGQGDTQYF.

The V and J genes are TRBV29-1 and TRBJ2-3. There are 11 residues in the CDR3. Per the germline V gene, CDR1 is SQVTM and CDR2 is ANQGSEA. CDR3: CSVEGADTQYF.

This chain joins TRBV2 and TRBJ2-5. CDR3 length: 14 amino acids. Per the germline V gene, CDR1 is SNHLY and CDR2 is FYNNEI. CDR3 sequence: CASRALGDGETQYF.

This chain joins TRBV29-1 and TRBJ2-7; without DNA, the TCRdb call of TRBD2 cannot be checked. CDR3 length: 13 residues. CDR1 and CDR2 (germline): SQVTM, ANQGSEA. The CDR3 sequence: CSVVLAGTYEQYF.

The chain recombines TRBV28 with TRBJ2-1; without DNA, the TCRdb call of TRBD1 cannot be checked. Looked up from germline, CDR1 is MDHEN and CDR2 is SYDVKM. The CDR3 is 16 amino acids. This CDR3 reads CASSRDGLGSYNEQFF.

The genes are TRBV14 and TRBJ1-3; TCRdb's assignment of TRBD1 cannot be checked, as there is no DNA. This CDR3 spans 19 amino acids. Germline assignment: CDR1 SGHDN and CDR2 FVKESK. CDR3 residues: CASSQDPGQRTYSGNTIYF.

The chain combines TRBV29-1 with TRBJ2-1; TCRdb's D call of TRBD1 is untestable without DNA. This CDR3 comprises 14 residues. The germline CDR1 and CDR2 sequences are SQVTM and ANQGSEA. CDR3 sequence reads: CSVESEGRGREQFF.

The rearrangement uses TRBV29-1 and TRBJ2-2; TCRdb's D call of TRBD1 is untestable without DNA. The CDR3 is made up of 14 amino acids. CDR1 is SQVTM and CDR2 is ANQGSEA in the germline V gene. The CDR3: CSPAGGAGTGELFF.